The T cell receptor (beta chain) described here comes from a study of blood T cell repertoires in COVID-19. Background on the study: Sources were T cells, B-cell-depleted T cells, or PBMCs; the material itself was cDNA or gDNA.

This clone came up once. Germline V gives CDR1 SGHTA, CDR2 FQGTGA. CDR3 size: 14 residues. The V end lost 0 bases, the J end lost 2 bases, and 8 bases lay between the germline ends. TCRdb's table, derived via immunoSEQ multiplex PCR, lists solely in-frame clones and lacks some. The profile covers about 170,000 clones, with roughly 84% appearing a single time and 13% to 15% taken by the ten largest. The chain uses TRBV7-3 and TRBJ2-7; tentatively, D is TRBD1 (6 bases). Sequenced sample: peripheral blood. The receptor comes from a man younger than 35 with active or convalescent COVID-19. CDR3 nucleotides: TGTGCCAGCAGCTTAACACCAGGGGCCTACGAGCAGTACTTC. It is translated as CASSLTPGAYEQYF. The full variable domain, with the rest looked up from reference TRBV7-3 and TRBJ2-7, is GAGVSQTPSNKVTEKGKYVELRCDPISGHTALYWYRQSLGQGPEFLIYFQGTGAADDSGLPNDRFFAVRPEGSVSTLKIQRTERGDSAVYLCASSLTPGAYEQYFGPGTRLTVT.